A selection of T cell receptor beta chains follows, all from one sample in a study of early T cells in non-severe SARS-CoV-2 infection. A single record per CDR3 protein comes from TCRdb applying MiXCR to the 5' RACE reads. The data contain 48,000 or so distinct CDR3 sequences, over 10% of them singletons. The sequenced sample consisted of whole blood. The receptors were sampled from an adult who was a healthcare worker with PCR-confirmed SARS-CoV-2 infection or an uninfected control (not recorded which). Each CDR3 is given with its conserved first and last residue.

>TRBJ2-7|TRBV5-1
CASSLGTGGATYEQYF
>TRBJ2-7|TRBV7-8
CASSSGTRISYEQYF
>TRBJ1-2|TRBV5-4
CASSSGGQGLGPSYGYTF
>TRBJ2-7|TRBV7-9
CASSFTGTAEQYF
>TRBJ1-2|TRBV29-1
CSVETGTVYGYTF
>TRBJ1-4|TRBV4-1
CASSQGLSEKLFF
>TRBJ1-1|TRBV18
CASSAARNTEAFF
>TRBJ2-7|TRBV5-1
CASSFEAGSSYEQYF
>TRBJ2-1|TRBV20-1
CSLGGRDNEQFF
>TRBJ1-5|TRBV7-9
CASSSQGGQPQHF
>TRBJ1-6|TRBV20-1
CSASGPPPQGGSPLHF
>TRBJ1-1|TRBV7-9
CASRPKDRLNTEAFF
>TRBJ1-2|TRBV27
CASRPKTSNYGYTF
>TRBJ2-3|TRBV6-6
CASSETSGRFSDTQYF
>TRBJ1-1|TRBV11-2
CASSRDGVLRGTEAFF
>TRBJ1-3|TRBV3-1
CASSRKDPSSGNTIYF
>TRBJ2-7|TRBV12-3/TRBV12-4
CASAGPPRYEQYF
>TRBJ2-7|TRBV2
CARRTSGGHEQYF
>TRBJ2-3|TRBV27
CASSPRGGPQTDTQYF
>TRBJ2-5|TRBV7-2
CASSLSGVEETQYF
>TRBJ1-2|TRBV12-3/TRBV12-4
CASSQRDRESDGYTF
>TRBJ2-2|TRBV29-1
CSVLRAIGGELFF
>TRBJ2-1|TRBV7-3
CASSPGLFNEQFF
>TRBJ2-1|TRBV5-1
CASSIGQNNEQFF
>TRBJ2-7|TRBV9
CASSRLADLSYEQYF
>TRBJ2-7|TRBV29-1
CSVGSNEQYF
>TRBJ2-1|TRBV5-1
CASSLELAGNEQFF
>TRBJ2-7|TRBV12-3/TRBV12-4
CASSPGAGNSYEQYF
>TRBJ1-1|TRBV3-1
CASSRGMGTEAFF
>TRBJ2-1|TRBV12-3/TRBV12-4
CASGESSPYNEQFF
>TRBJ1-5|TRBV20-1
CSAWSGGNQPQHF
>TRBJ2-5|TRBV7-8
CASSLASGLGGETQYF
>TRBJ2-3|TRBV4-1
CASSHASKPDTQYF
>TRBJ1-2|TRBV6-5
CASRRDSNYGYTF
>TRBJ1-2|TRBV20-1
CSARDLGQGSYGYTF
>TRBJ2-6|TRBV5-1
CASSLEISGANVLTF
>TRBJ2-2|TRBV7-6
CASSLTYTGELFF
>TRBJ1-2|TRBV12-3/TRBV12-4
CASSPRQGAHDGYTF
>TRBJ1-2|TRBV2
CASSERENGHTF
>TRBJ2-1|TRBV29-1
CSVEVRTSGGYEQFF
>TRBJ1-5|TRBV28
CASRRTQGFGQPQHF
>TRBJ1-1|TRBV7-9
CASTSGSTEAFF
>TRBJ2-2|TRBV6-5
CASSFVGGELFF
>TRBJ2-1|TRBV10-2
CASSALIYNEQFF
>TRBJ1-6|TRBV5-1
CASSSTPGARSNSPLHF
>TRBJ2-7|TRBV7-2
CASSSRGGEQYF
>TRBJ1-3|TRBV5-3
CARSLDEGQGGNTIYF
>TRBJ2-3|TRBV21-1
CASSRLGKETFFTDTQYF
>TRBJ1-2|TRBV28
CASRVQANYGYTF
>TRBJ2-1|TRBV6-5
CASSLTAHSYNEQFF
>TRBJ2-3|TRBV20-1
CSARPDREATDTQYF
>TRBJ2-3|TRBV5-5
CASSVGTIFADTQYF
>TRBJ1-4|TRBV4-1
CASSQRQGGGKLFF
>TRBJ1-1|TRBV29-1
CSGSTTANTEAFF
>TRBJ1-5|TRBV7-9
CASSRDRANQPQHF